This TCR beta chain derives from a study of cytomegalovirus exposure and HLA in healthy donors. The CDR3 sequence is 14 residues long. V lost 5 bases and J lost 4, with 11 bases in between. The germline V gene encodes CDR1 MNHNS and CDR2 SASEGT. In the PCR, 60 Vbeta and 13 Jbeta primers were used. Only in-frame clones appear in the TCRdb table, and some are missing; sequencing was by immunoSEQ multiplex PCR. The table records approximately 120,000 clones, 76% of them present only once. This sequence originates from a man aged 50 or older in good health and CMV-seronegative. Sequencing was done on a sample of PBMCs. This rearrangement joins TRBV6-1 to TRBJ2-2, with D tentatively TRBD2 (6 bases). The CDR3 spells CASSFGGRTGELFF. The CDR3 DNA reads TGTGCCAGCAGTTTCGGGGGTCGCACCGGGGAGCTGTTTTTT.